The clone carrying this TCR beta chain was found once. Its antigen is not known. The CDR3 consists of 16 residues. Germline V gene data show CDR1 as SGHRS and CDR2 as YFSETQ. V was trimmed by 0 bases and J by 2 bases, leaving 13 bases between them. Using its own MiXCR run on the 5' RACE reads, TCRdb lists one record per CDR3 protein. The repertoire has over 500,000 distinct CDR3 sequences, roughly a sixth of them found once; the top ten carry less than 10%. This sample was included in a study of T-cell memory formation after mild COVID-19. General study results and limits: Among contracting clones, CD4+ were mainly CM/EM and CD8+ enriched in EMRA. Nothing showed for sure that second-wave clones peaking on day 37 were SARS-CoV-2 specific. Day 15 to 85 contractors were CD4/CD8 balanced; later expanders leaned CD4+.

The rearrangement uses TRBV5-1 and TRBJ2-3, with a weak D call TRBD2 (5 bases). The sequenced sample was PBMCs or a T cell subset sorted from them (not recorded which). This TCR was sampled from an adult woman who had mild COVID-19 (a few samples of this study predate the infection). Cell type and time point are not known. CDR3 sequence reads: CASSLAEGLFTDTQYF. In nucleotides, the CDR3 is TGCGCCAGCAGCTTGGCCGAGGGTCTATTCACAGATACGCAGTATTTT.